The 25 T cell receptor beta chains below all came from one sample that was sequenced in a study of T cells in localized non-small cell lung cancer. TCRdb's copy holds only in-frame clones and misses some; the assay was immunoSEQ multiplex PCR. In the table there are about 3,700 clones, about 25% of which are singletons. The sample here was lung tumor tissue, taken before any cancer treatment. These TCRs come from a woman aged 35-70 years with stage I lung adenocarcinoma.

This clone was counted a few times. The chain combines TRBV11-3 with TRBJ2-1; no firm D call. The CDR3 runs 14 residues. V gave up 3 bases and J gave up 4 bases, with 10 bases separating them. CDR1 is SGHNT and CDR2 is YENEEA in the germline V gene. The chain's CDR3 is CASSFGSQYNEQFF. CDR3 bases: TGTGCCAGCAGCTTCGGCAGCCAGTACAATGAGCAGTTCTTC.

The chain is built from TRBV12-5 and TRBJ1-1; D remains ambiguous. Germline V gene data show CDR1 as LGHNT and CDR2 as FRNRAP. Trimming shortened V by 6 bases and J by 4 bases, and 9 bases separated the two germline ends. CDR3 size: 12 residues. The DNA for the CDR3 is TGTGCTAGTGGAGAAAGTCTCACTGAAGCTTTCTTT. Translation: CASGESLTEAFF.

The DNA for the CDR3 is TGTGCCAGCTCAGGACAGGGGGCTTTCGATGGCTACACCTTC. Residues: CASSGQGAFDGYTF. The chain carries TRBV18 and TRBJ1-2, with 11 nucleotides matching TRBD1. This CDR3 comprises 14 residues. J was trimmed by 6 bases and V by 5 bases; bases with no gene match: 5. The germline V gene has CDR1 KGHSH and CDR2 LQKENI.

This clone has just a few counts. This chain uses TRBV19 with TRBJ1-5; TRBD1 is a possible D gene (5 bases). CDR3 size: 17 residues. The germline V gene encodes CDR1 LNHDA and CDR2 SQIVND (reference sequence). The V gene lost 5 bases and the J gene lost 2 bases, with 19 bases spanning the gap. The CDR3 sequence: CASSGQGGLFGNQPQHF. The CDR3 region has the DNA TGTGCCAGTAGTGGGCAGGGTGGCTTGTTCGGCAATCAGCCCCAGCATTTT.

By share, this clone ranks as medium-sized (0.01 to 0.1%). The chain is built from TRBV4-1 and TRBJ1-3; a possible D gene is TRBD1 (5 bases). Between the trimmed V and J ends, which lost 4 bases and 3 bases, there was a span of 19 bases. Germline CDR1 MGHRA, CDR2 YSYEKL. This CDR3 comprises 17 residues. The CDR3 is CASSPHLQGVNGNTIYF. The CDR3 DNA is TGCGCCAGCAGCCCACACCTTCAGGGAGTAAATGGAAACACCATATATTTT.

The chain carries TRBV29-1 and TRBJ2-1; TRBD2 matches 10 bases. V lost 2 bases, J lost 6 bases, and 1 base stayed unmatched. Germline V gene data show CDR1 as SQVTM and CDR2 as ANQGSEA. There are 13 residues in the CDR3. The CDR3 coding sequence is TGCAGCGTTGAACGGACTAGCGGCAATGAGCAGTTCTTC. Translating gives CSVERTSGNEQFF.

In nucleotides, the CDR3 is TGTGCCAGCTCACCACGGCTCCTAGCGGGAGGGCTGGATGAGCAGTTCTTC. As protein: CASSPRLLAGGLDEQFF. V usage is TRBV18 and J usage is TRBJ2-1, with 12 positions matching TRBD2. After removal of 1 base from V and 8 bases from J, the junction contained 9 bases not matched to a gene. CDR1 and CDR2 from the germline V gene are KGHSH and LQKENI. CDR3 length equals 17 residues.

Within the sample, this clone is large. The chain recombines TRBV29-1 with TRBJ1-1; D possibly corresponds to TRBD1 (5 bases). CDR3 length: 12 amino acids. Between the trimmed V and J ends, which lost 7 bases and 4 bases, there was a span of 13 bases. Germline CDR1 and CDR2: SQVTM and ANQGSEA. The CDR3 is CSGAIGGTEAFF. The DNA of the CDR3 is TGCAGCGGGGCCATTGGGGGCACTGAAGCTTTCTTT.

The chain has TRBV29-1 and TRBJ1-1; D might be TRBD1 (6 bases). The CDR3 totals 14 residues. Germline assignment: CDR1 SQVTM and CDR2 ANQGSEA. Trimming removed 6 bases at V and 4 bases at J, with 18 bases between. The CDR3 here is CSVERGARGTEAFF. The CDR3 DNA is TGCAGCGTCGAAAGGGGGGCGCGGGGCACTGAAGCTTTCTTT.

This clone was seen only a few times. This chain joins TRBV18 and TRBJ1-1; D is ambiguous. The germline CDR1 and CDR2 sequences are KGHSH and LQKENI. CDR3 length equals 15 residues. V was shortened by 3 bases and J by 0 bases, with 11 bases between the two germline ends. In DNA, the CDR3 is TGTGCCAGCTCACCGGGGTTTGAGGTGAACACTGAAGCTTTCTTT. This gives the protein CASSPGFEVNTEAFF. Drawing the rest from reference TRBV18 and TRBJ1-1, the complete variable domain is NAGVMQNPRHLVRRRGQEARLRCSPMKGHSHVYWYRQLPEEGLKFMVYLQKENIIDESGMPKERFSAEFPKEGPSILRIQQVVRGDSAAYFCASSPGFEVNTEAFFGQGTRLTVV.

This clone is deemed large (0.1 to 1%). This rearrangement joins TRBV11-3 to TRBJ1-6; D uncertain. The CDR3 loop spans 15 amino acids. Between the trimmed V and J ends, which lost 5 bases and 9 bases, there was a span of 17 bases. Germline V gene data show CDR1 as SGHNT and CDR2 as YENEEA. CDR3 nucleotide sequence: TGTGCCAGCAGCCTGGAGCCGGGGATTGGTTCACCCCTCCACTTT. As protein: CASSLEPGIGSPLHF.

The chain links TRBV18 to TRBJ1-1, with unresolved D. Trimming took 2 bases from V and 1 from J, leaving 5 bases between them. The CDR3 loop spans 13 amino acids. Germline CDR1 reads KGHSH; CDR2 reads LQKENI. The CDR3 nucleotides read TGTGCCAGCTCACCATCAACGAACACTGAAGCTTTCTTT. Its translation is CASSPSTNTEAFF.

The gene calls are TRBV14 and TRBJ2-7, with TRBD1 matching 7 bases. The CDR3 length is 18 residues. Germline V gene data show CDR1 as SGHDN and CDR2 as FVKESK. After removal of 0 bases from V and 7 bases from J, the junction contained 18 bases not matched to a gene. The CDR3 sequence: CASSQDLTGQVRLGEQYF. CDR3 coding DNA: TGTGCCAGCAGCCAAGACCTAACCGGACAGGTCCGTTTGGGGGAGCAGTACTTC.

The chain is built from TRBV5-1 and TRBJ1-3; D is undetermined. The germline CDR1 and CDR2 sequences are SGHRS and YFSETQ. This CDR3 is 16 amino acids long. V lost 0 bases and J 0 bases, leaving 10 bases between the germline ends. The CDR3 nucleotides read TGCGCCAGCAGCTTGGGCCCAGTCAACTCTGGAAACACCATATATTTT. Translating gives CASSLGPVNSGNTIYF.

This clone was seen once. The chain carries TRBV25-1 and TRBJ1-4, with 10 bases matching TRBD1. Germline CDR1 and CDR2: MGHDK and SYGVNS. The CDR3 is made up of 15 amino acids. The ends lost 5 bases at V and 8 bases at J; junction bases unmatched: 8. The CDR3 DNA reads as TGTGCCAGCAGTCCAGGAGGGACAGGGGCCGAAAAACTGTTTTTT. Translated: CASSPGGTGAEKLFF.

V gene TRBV19 combines with J gene TRBJ2-7; maybe TRBD1 (5 bases). This CDR3 region has 14 residues. Germline V CDR1 and CDR2: LNHDA, SQIVND (reference sequence). Trimming removed 2 bases from V and 2 bases from J, with 10 bases in between. CDR3 bases: TGTGCCAGTAGTATAAACAGGAACGCCTACGAGCAGTACTTC. This translates into CASSINRNAYEQYF.

Judged by abundance, this clone is medium-sized. The genes are TRBV11-3 and TRBJ1-1; D call uncertain. CDR1 is SGHNT and CDR2 is YENEEA in the germline V gene. The CDR3 consists of 14 residues. The V and J ends lost 1 base and 1 base respectively, with 7 bases between them. The CDR3 loop is CASSLGRENTEAFF. The CDR3 DNA reads as TGTGCCAGCAGCTTAGGTAGGGAGAACACTGAAGCTTTCTTT.

The chain joins TRBV5-1 to TRBJ2-2, with 15 positions matching TRBD2. Germline loops: CDR1 SGHRS, CDR2 YFSETQ. The ends lost 3 bases at V and 4 bases at J; junction bases unmatched: 1. The CDR3 loop spans 16 amino acids. CDR3: CASSSGLAGGTGELFF. The CDR3 coding sequence is TGCGCCAGCAGCTCGGGACTAGCGGGGGGCACCGGGGAGCTGTTTTTT.

The chain combines TRBV5-1 with TRBJ2-3, with TRBD1 matching 9 bases. J gave up 7 bases and V 0 bases, and 12 bases lay outside the gene matches. This CDR3 region has 17 residues. Per the germline V gene, CDR1 is SGHRS and CDR2 is YFSETQ. Here the CDR3 reads CASSLGFVGQGRNTQYF. The CDR3 DNA follows: TGCGCCAGCAGCTTGGGTTTTGTGGGACAGGGTAGGAATACGCAGTATTTT. The full variable domain, its missing parts supplied by reference TRBV5-1 and TRBJ2-3, is KAGVTQTPRYLIKTRGQQVTLSCSPISGHRSVSWYQQTPGQGLQFLFEYFSETQRNKGNFPGRFSGRQFSNSRSEMNVSTLELGDSALYLCASSLGFVGQGRNTQYFGPGTRLTVL.

This clone was counted a few times. The V gene is TRBV29-1, the J gene TRBJ2-1, with D tentatively TRBD2 (5 bases). CDR1 SQVTM and CDR2 ANQGSEA come from the germline V gene. V lost 3 bases to trimming and J lost 9 bases, with 12 bases between them. This CDR3 is 12 amino acids long. The chain's CDR3 is CSVDLGRGEQFF. The CDR3 nucleotides read TGCAGCGTTGATTTGGGTCGGGGTGAGCAGTTCTTC.

This clone occurred a few times. The chain uses TRBV11-3 and TRBJ2-1; D perhaps matches TRBD2 (6 bases). Germline V gives CDR1 SGHNT, CDR2 YENEEA. The CDR3 runs 16 residues. Deletions cut 3 bases from V and 0 bases from J, with 12 bases between. For the CDR3, the DNA is TGTGCCAGCAGCTTGGAACTAGCCAGCTCCTACAATGAGCAGTTCTTC. Residues: CASSLELASSYNEQFF.

The J gene is TRBJ1-1, the V gene TRBV6-8, with a tentative D call TRBD1 (6 bases). CDR3 length: 13 amino acids. CDR1 and CDR2 from the germline V gene are MNHGY and SAAAGT. V was clipped by 4 bases and J by 3 bases, with 9 bases between them. CDR3 DNA: TGTGCCAGCAGTTTTGAGGGGGACACTGAAGCTTTCTTT. This sequence encodes CASSFEGDTEAFF.

J is TRBJ1-6 and V is TRBV9; D is uncertain. The germline CDR1 and CDR2 sequences are SGDLS and YYNGEE. The CDR3 extends over 14 amino acids. Trimming left V 0 bases short and J 3 bases short, with 4 bases between. The CDR3 nucleotides read TGTGCCAGCAGCGTAGGGGACTATAATTCACCCCTCCACTTT. It translates to CASSVGDYNSPLHF.

This clone was seen a handful of times. The chain uses TRBV19 and TRBJ1-6; D may be TRBD1 (6 bases). Germline V gene data show CDR1 as LNHDA and CDR2 as SQIVND (reference sequence). Trimming cost V 1 base and J 12 bases, with 10 bases left between them. The CDR3 extends over 13 amino acids. The CDR3: CASSIAGDGPLHF. CDR3 DNA sequence: TGTGCCAGTAGTATAGCAGGGGACGGACCCCTCCACTTT.

The CDR3, as DNA: TGCGCCAGCATGGTTTTAGGACAGATACAAGAGACCCAGTACTTC. This encodes CASMVLGQIQETQYF. The chain couples TRBV5-1 to TRBJ2-5; maybe TRBD1 (6 bases). Germline V CDR1 and CDR2: SGHRS, YFSETQ. The CDR3 is made up of 15 amino acids. Between the trimmed V and J ends, which lost 6 bases and 2 bases, there was a span of 17 bases.